The 25 T cell receptor beta chains listed next were all sequenced from one sample in a study of molecular identifiers for immune sequencing clone quantification. TCRdb ran MiXCR on the PCR reads and lists one entry per CDR3 protein. The sample holds under 350,000 distinct CDR3 sequences; over 20% are singletons and the top ten take 0.65% to 0.75%. Sequencing used naive CD8+ T cells from blood, with Jurkat cell RNA spiked in. Subset indicated: FACS-sorted CD8+CD4-CCR7+CD45RA+ naive T cells. The origin of the receptors is a human donor in good health. Some libraries in this study had Jurkat cell RNA spiked in.

This clonotype appeared a few times. This sequence joins TRBV6-5 and TRBJ2-7; D possibly uses TRBD1 or TRBD2 (5 bases each). The CDR3 totals 14 residues. Germline-derived CDR1 and CDR2 are MNHEY and SVGAGI. V was cut by 7 bases and J by 1 base, with 14 bases left in between. The CDR3 region has the DNA TGTGCCAGCAAGTCGGGGCCGACATCCTACGAGCAGTACTTC. It translates to CASKSGPTSYEQYF.

This clonotype was seen ten or more times. CDR3 sequence: CASSSEETQYF. Written as DNA, the CDR3 is TGTGCCAGCAGTTCTGAAGAGACCCAGTACTTC. The rearrangement joins TRBV28 to TRBJ2-5; D not resolved. Per the germline V gene, CDR1 is MDHEN and CDR2 is SYDVKM. The CDR3 is 11 amino acids. The V gene lost 4 bases and the J gene lost 3 bases, with 3 bases spanning the gap.

Turning to this clonotype: A much larger clonotype is one base distant, so this may be a read error. The chain is built from TRBV4-1 and TRBJ1-1; D ambiguous. The CDR3 is 14 residues long. V was trimmed by 1 base and J by 6 bases, leaving 12 bases between them. The germline V gene has CDR1 MGHRA and CDR2 YSYEKL. The DNA for the CDR3 is TGCGCCAGCAGCCAAGGGTTTGGTATCGCTGAAGCTTTCTTT. Residues: CASSQGFGIAEAFF.

As concerns this clonotype: A read error is possible here, since a much larger clone lies one base away. CDR3 DNA sequence: TGTGCCAGCAGATACTCACGGGGAGGAGCTGAAGCTTTCTTT. Translation: CASRYSRGGAEAFF. This chain links TRBV6-5 with TRBJ1-1; D remains ambiguous. The CDR3 sequence is 14 residues long. Per the germline V gene, CDR1 is MNHEY and CDR2 is SVGAGI.

The chain has TRBV20-1 and TRBJ1-5, with TRBD1 matching 8 bases. Per the germline V gene, CDR1 is DFQATT and CDR2 is SNEGSKA (reference sequence). The CDR3 runs 14 residues. The J segment lost 6 bases and the V segment lost 3 bases, leaving 7 bases of the junction unmatched. DNA for the CDR3: TGCAGTGCTAGCTCCGGGACAGGCCCTCAGCCCCAGCATTTT. This sequence encodes CSASSGTGPQPQHF.

As concerns this clonotype: This sequence may be a read error, since a much larger clone differs from it by one base. V gene TRBV7-2 combines with J gene TRBJ2-7, with TRBD2 matching 8 bases. The CDR3 totals 14 residues. Germline CDR1 and CDR2: SGHTA and FQGNSA. DNA of the CDR3: TGTGCCGGCAGCTTTGGGACTAGCTCCTACGAGCAGTACTTC. It yields the protein CAGSFGTSSYEQYF.

The CDR3 is CASSLRGAGEQFF. DNA for the CDR3: TGTGCCAGCAGTTTGAGGGGGGCGGGTGAGCAGTTCTTC. V gene TRBV12-3 or TRBV12-4 combines with J gene TRBJ2-1, with D tentatively TRBD1 or TRBD2 (6 bases each). The CDR3 extends over 13 amino acids. With 3 bases removed from V and 9 bases from J, the gap between germline ends came to 12 bases.

This clonotype showed up many times. V usage is TRBV4-1 and J usage is TRBJ2-3; D gene unclear. There are 14 residues in the CDR3. Germline V gene sequence: CDR1 MGHRA, CDR2 YSYEKL. V was cut by 0 bases and J by 4 bases, with 8 bases left in between. CDR3 sequence reads: CASSQDRFPDTQYF. Written as DNA, the CDR3 is TGCGCCAGCAGCCAAGATCGATTTCCAGATACGCAGTATTTT.

The CDR3 loop is CASRSGVGDTQYF. In DNA, the CDR3 is TGTGCCAGCAGGTCGGGAGTGGGAGATACGCAGTATTTT. The chain uses TRBV6-5 and TRBJ2-3; D might be TRBD2 (6 bases). The CDR3 totals 13 residues. Germline V CDR1 and CDR2: MNHEY, SVGAGI. Trimming removed 6 bases from V and 5 bases from J, with 12 bases in between.

This chain connects TRBV7-8 to TRBJ1-1; D call uncertain. V was cut by 1 base and J by 3 bases, with 12 bases left in between. The germline gives CDR1 SGHVS, CDR2 FQNEAQ. The CDR3 extends over 15 amino acids. The CDR3 sequence is CASSLEEAWDTEAFF. CDR3 in DNA: TGTGCCAGCAGCTTAGAAGAGGCCTGGGACACTGAAGCTTTCTTT.

The chain combines TRBV4-3 with TRBJ1-1; D is perhaps TRBD1 (5 bases). Germline V lookup: CDR1 LGHNA, CDR2 YSLEER. V lost 2 bases to trimming and J lost 1 base, with 11 bases between them. The CDR3 has 15 residues. The CDR3 loop is CASSQIFGQNTEAFF. For the CDR3, the DNA is TGCGCCAGCAGCCAAATATTCGGACAGAACACTGAAGCTTTCTTT.

With respect to this clonotype: This may stem from a read error, because a much larger clone lies one nucleotide away. The chain employs TRBV7-9 and TRBJ2-4, with a tentative D call TRBD2 (8 bases). The CDR3 has 17 residues. Germline V CDR1 and CDR2: SEHNR, FQNEAQ (reference sequence). CDR3 region: CASSPGGAGDPKNFQYF. CDR3 DNA sequence: TGTGCCAGCAGCCCAGGGGGAGCGGGAGATCCCAAAAACTTTCAGTACTTC.

This clonotype was observed at least ten times. The V gene is TRBV12-3 or TRBV12-4, the J gene TRBJ1-5, with unresolved D. V was trimmed by 5 bases and J by 1 base, leaving 9 bases between them. The CDR3 covers 14 residues. The DNA of the CDR3 is TGTGCCAGCAGTCCAACCTGGAGCAATCAGCCCCAGCATTTT. Protein product: CASSPTWSNQPQHF.

This clonotype has more than one count but fewer than ten. This chain links TRBV20-1 with TRBJ2-5; the D is unclear. Trimming removed 3 bases from V and 1 base from J, with 12 bases in between. This CDR3 has 14 residues. Germline CDR1 DFQATT, CDR2 SNEGSKA (reference sequence). The CDR3 sequence: CSARGADFQETQYF. The CDR3 region has the DNA TGCAGTGCTAGGGGTGCCGACTTCCAAGAGACCCAGTACTTC.

This chain connects TRBV4-1 to TRBJ2-3; TRBD2 matches at 13 bases. J was trimmed by 0 bases and V by 4 bases; bases with no gene match: 7. Looked up from germline, CDR1 is MGHRA and CDR2 is YSYEKL. This CDR3 comprises 18 residues. Written as DNA, the CDR3 is TGCGCCAGCAGCCCTGGGACTAGCGGGGTGCCTAGCACAGATACGCAGTATTTT. Translated: CASSPGTSGVPSTDTQYF.

The chain links TRBV11-2 to TRBJ2-3; D remains ambiguous. The V end was cut by 1 base, the J end by 4 bases, with 12 bases between. Per germline, CDR1 SGHAT and CDR2 FQNNGV. The CDR3 runs 15 residues. In nucleotides, the CDR3 is TGTGCCAGCAGCTTAGGGGCCAGCACCTCAGATACGCAGTATTTT. The encoded protein is CASSLGASTSDTQYF.

As to this clonotype: The junction and the germline gene differ at one end; a read error may be behind it. The rearrangement uses TRBV5-1 and TRBJ2-5; the D gene is possibly TRBD1 (6 bases). This CDR3 region has 14 residues. Looked up from germline, CDR1 is SGHRS and CDR2 is YFSETQ. CDR3 amino acids: CASSSGQVGETLYF. CDR3 DNA: TGCGCCAGCAGCTCGGGACAAGTGGGCGAGACCCTGTACTTC. The full variable domain, completed using reference TRBV5-1 and TRBJ2-5, is KAGVTQTPRYLIKTRGQQVTLSCSPISGHRSVSWYQQTPGQGLQFLFEYFSETQRNKGNFPGRFSGRQFSNSRSEMNVSTLELGDSALYLCASSSGQVGETLYFGPGTRLLVL.

This CDR3 reads CAWSVQYTSNTGELFF. The CDR3 nucleotides read TGTGCCTGGAGTGTACAGTATACTTCGAACACCGGGGAGCTGTTTTTT. The chain couples TRBV30 to TRBJ2-2, with unresolved D. Germline loops: CDR1 GTSNPN, CDR2 SVGIG (reference sequence). The CDR3 covers 16 residues. The V and J ends lost 0 bases and 0 bases respectively, with 11 bases between them.

The V call is TRBV4-1, the J call TRBJ1-6; 9 bases are a match to TRBD1. V was clipped by 0 bases and J by 7 bases; unmatched bases: 7. The germline gives CDR1 MGHRA, CDR2 YSYEKL. The CDR3 consists of 17 residues. The CDR3 region has the DNA TGCGCCAGCAGCCAAGATCGAGGGACAGGGTGGAATTCACCCCTCCACTTT. Its translation is CASSQDRGTGWNSPLHF.

As to this clonotype: A much bigger clone sits one base away, suggesting this may be a read error. The chain combines TRBV19 with TRBJ2-6; possibly TRBD1 or TRBD2 for D (5 bases each). Germline lookup yields CDR1 LNHDA and CDR2 SQIVND (reference sequence). This CDR3 contains 15 residues. CDR3 protein: CASSIGWTGATVLTF. DNA of the CDR3: TGTGCCAGTAGTATCGGATGGACTGGGGCCACCGTCCTGACTTTC.

In the case of this clonotype: A read error is possible here, since a much larger clone lies one base away. In DNA, the CDR3 is TGTGCCAGCAGGGGGGATCGTTCCTCGAACGCTGAAGCTTTCTTT. It translates to CASRGDRSSNAEAFF. The rearrangement links TRBV12-3 or TRBV12-4 to TRBJ1-1; D is perhaps TRBD1 (5 bases). CDR3 length: 15 amino acids.

A note on this clonotype: Sequence at one end of the junction differs from germline and may be a read error. The chain employs TRBV5-1 and TRBJ2-3; 7 bases agree with TRBD2. Germline V gives CDR1 SGHRS, CDR2 YFSETQ. The CDR3 covers 15 residues. The CDR3 bases are TGCGTCAGCAGCGTCCCAAGCGGGAACACAGATACGCAGTATTTT. It translates to CVSSVPSGNTDTQYF.

As regards this clonotype: One base away lies a much larger clone, so this may be a sequencing read error. The chain recombines TRBV27 with TRBJ1-5, with 8 bases fitting TRBD1. Germline CDR1 and CDR2: MNHEY and SMNVEV (reference sequence). This CDR3 has 14 residues. The CDR3 loop is CASSVRGPNQPPHF. The CDR3 DNA reads as TGTGCCAGCAGTGTCAGGGGGCCCAATCAGCCCCCGCATTTT.

The count of this clonotype is one. The CDR3 nucleotides read TGTGCCATCAGTGAGTCTAGGGACAGCAATCAGCCCCAGCATTTT. This gives the protein CAISESRDSNQPQHF. V and J are TRBV10-3 and TRBJ1-5, with TRBD1 as a possible D gene (5 bases). CDR3 length: 15 residues. V was pared by 0 bases and J by 1 base, with 7 bases between. The germline CDR1 and CDR2 sequences are ENHRY and SYGVKD.

About this clonotype itself: A single base separates this from a much larger clone, so it may be a read error. The V and J genes are TRBV28 and TRBJ2-7, with D possibly being TRBD2 (6 bases). The germline V gene has CDR1 MDHEN and CDR2 SYDVKM. This CDR3 region has 13 residues. V lost 3 bases and J lost 9, with 15 bases in between. The CDR3 region is CASSFGGSNAQYF. In nucleotides, the CDR3 is TGTGCCAGCAGTTTTGGGGGGTCCAACGCGCAGTACTTC.